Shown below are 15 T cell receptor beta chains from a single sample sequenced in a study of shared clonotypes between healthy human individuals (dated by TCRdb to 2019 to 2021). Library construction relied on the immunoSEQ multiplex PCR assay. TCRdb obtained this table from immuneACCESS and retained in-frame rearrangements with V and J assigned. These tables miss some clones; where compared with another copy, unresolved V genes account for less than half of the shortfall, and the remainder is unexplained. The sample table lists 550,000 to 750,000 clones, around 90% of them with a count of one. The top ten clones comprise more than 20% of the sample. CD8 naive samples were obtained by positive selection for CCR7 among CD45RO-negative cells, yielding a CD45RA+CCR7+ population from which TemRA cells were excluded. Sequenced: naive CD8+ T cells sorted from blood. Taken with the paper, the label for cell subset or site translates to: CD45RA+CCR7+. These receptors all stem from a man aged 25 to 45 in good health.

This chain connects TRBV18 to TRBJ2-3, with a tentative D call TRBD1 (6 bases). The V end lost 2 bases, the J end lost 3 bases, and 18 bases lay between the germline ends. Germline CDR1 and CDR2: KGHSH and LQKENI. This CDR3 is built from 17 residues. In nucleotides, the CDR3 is TGTGCCAGCTCACCATTCCCTAGTTGGGGGCGAACAGATACGCAGTATTTT. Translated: CASSPFPSWGRTDTQYF.

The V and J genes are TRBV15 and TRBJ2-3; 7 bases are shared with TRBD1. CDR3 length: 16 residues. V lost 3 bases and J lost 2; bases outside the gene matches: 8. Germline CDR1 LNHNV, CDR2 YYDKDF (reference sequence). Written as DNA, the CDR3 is TGTGCCACCAGCAGTCCCAGACAGGGTGCCACAGATACGCAGTATTTT. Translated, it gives CATSSPRQGATDTQYF.

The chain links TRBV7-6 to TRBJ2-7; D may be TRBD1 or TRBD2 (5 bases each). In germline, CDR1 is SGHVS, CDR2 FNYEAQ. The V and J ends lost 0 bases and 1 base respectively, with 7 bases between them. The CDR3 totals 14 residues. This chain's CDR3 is CASSLAGESYEQYF. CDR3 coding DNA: TGTGCCAGCAGCTTAGCAGGGGAGTCCTACGAGCAGTACTTC. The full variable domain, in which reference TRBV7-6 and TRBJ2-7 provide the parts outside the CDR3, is GAGVSQSPRYKVTKRGQDVALRCDPISGHVSLYWYRQALGQGPEFLTYFNYEAQQDKSGLPNDRFSAERPEGSISTLTIQRTEQRDSAMYRCASSLAGESYEQYFGPGTRLTVT.

The CDR3 sequence is CASSPIAPYNEQFF. CDR3 bases: TGTGCCAGCAGTCCGATAGCGCCGTACAATGAGCAGTTCTTC. J is TRBJ2-1 and V is TRBV28; D perhaps matches TRBD2 (5 bases). V gave up 5 bases and J gave up 4 bases, with 12 bases separating them. There are 14 residues in the CDR3. Germline V CDR1 and CDR2: MDHEN, SYDVKM.

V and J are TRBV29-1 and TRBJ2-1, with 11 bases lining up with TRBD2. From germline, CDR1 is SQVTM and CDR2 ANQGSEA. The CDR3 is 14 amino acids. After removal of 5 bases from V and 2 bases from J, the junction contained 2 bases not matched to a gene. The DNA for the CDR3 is TGCAGCGTTTCACTAGCGGGAGCCTACAATGAGCAGTTCTTC. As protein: CSVSLAGAYNEQFF.

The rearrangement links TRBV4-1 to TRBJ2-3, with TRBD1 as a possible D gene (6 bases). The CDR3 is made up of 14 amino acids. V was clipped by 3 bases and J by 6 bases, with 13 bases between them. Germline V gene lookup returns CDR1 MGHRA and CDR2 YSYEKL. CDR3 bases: TGCGCCAGCAGCCAGGAGTATACAGGGGATACGCAGTATTTT. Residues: CASSQEYTGDTQYF.

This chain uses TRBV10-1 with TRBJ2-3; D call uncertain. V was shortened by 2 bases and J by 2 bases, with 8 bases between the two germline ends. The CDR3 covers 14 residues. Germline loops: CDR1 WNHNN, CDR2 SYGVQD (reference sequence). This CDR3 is CASSENPTTDTQYF. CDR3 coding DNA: TGCGCCAGCAGTGAGAACCCGACCACAGATACGCAGTATTTT.

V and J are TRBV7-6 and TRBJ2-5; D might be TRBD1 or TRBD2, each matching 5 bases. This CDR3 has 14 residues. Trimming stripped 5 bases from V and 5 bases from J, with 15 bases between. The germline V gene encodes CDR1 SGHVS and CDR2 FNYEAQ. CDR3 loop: CASSRGRQMETQYF. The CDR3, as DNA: TGTGCCAGCAGCCGAGGGAGACAGATGGAGACCCAGTACTTC.

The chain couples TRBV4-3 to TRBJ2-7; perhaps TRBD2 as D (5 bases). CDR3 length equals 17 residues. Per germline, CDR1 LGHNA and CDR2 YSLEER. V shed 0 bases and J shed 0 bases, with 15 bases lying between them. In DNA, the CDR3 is TGCGCCAGCAGCCAAGAGGCGGACTTCTGGAGCTCCTACGAGCAGTACTTC. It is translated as CASSQEADFWSSYEQYF.

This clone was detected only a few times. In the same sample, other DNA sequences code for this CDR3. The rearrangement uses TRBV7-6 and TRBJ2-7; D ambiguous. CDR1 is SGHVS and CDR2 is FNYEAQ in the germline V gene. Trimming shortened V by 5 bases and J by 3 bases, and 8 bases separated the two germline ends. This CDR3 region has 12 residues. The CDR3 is CASSPSGYEQYF. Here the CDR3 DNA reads TGTGCCAGCAGCCCCTCGGGCTACGAGCAGTACTTC. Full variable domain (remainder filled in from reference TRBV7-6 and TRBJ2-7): GAGVSQSPRYKVTKRGQDVALRCDPISGHVSLYWYRQALGQGPEFLTYFNYEAQQDKSGLPNDRFSAERPEGSISTLTIQRTEQRDSAMYRCASSPSGYEQYFGPGTRLTVT.

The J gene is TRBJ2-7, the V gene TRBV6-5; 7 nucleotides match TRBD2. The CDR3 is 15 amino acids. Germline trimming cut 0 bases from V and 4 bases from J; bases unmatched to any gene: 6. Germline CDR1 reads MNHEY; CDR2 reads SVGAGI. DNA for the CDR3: TGTGCCAGCAGTTACTCCGCCGGGAGGTTGTACGAGCAGTACTTC. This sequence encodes CASSYSAGRLYEQYF.

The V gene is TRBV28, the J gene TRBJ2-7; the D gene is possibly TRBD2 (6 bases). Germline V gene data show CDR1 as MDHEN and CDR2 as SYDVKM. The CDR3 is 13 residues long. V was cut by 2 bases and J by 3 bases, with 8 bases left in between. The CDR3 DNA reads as TGTGCCAGCAGTTTAGGGACTTACTACGAGCAGTACTTC. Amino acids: CASSLGTYYEQYF.

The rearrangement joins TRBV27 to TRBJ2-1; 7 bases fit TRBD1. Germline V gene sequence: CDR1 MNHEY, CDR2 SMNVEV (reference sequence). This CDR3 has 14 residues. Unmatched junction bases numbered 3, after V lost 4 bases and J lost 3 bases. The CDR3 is CASSWQGVYNEQFF. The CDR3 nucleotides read TGTGCCAGCAGTTGGCAGGGGGTCTACAATGAGCAGTTCTTC.

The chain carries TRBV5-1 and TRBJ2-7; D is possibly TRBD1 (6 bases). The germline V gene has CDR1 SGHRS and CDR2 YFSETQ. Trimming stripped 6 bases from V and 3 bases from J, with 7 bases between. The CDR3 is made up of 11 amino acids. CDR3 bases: TGCGCCAGCAAACAGGGCTACGAGCAGTACTTC. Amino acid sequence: CASKQGYEQYF.

The CDR3 region has the DNA TGTGCCTGGAACGCGGGACTAGCGGGAGAAATCTTCCCCTACGAGCAGTACTTC. Its translation is CAWNAGLAGEIFPYEQYF. The rearrangement links TRBV30 to TRBJ2-7, with 14 bases that match TRBD2. The J segment lost 2 bases and the V segment lost 4 bases, leaving 13 bases of the junction unmatched. Germline loops: CDR1 GTSNPN, CDR2 SVGIG (reference sequence). The CDR3 is 18 amino acids.